Many counts were recorded for the clone carrying this T cell receptor (beta chain). Its target is not known. These data are taken from a study of read filtering for tumor transcriptome and immune sequencing. The wider study: TCR-mapped reads were about 4.05 to 11 million with IR-seq versus about 85 to 1,300 with RNA-seq.

With 6 bases removed from V and 5 bases from J, the gap between germline ends came to 10 bases. CDR3 length: 12 residues. The library was built from roughly 400 ng RNA with molecular barcoded adaptors for alpha/delta and beta/gamma chains. TCRdb passed the reads through MiXCR, listing each CDR3 protein once. The data show about 37,000 distinct CDR3 sequences, with 12% seen just once and about 38% held by the top ten. Overall study findings and caveats: RNA-seq captured clonotypes less deeply and reliably than IR-seq.

The TCR was taken from a donor aged 40 or over with multiple myeloma. The chain joins TRBV12-3 or TRBV12-4 to TRBJ2-5; D remains ambiguous. The sample consisted of a population of CD138-negative cells sorted from bone marrow. This CDR3 reads CASRRTVETQYF. The CDR3 region has the DNA TGTGCCAGCAGGAGGACGGTGGAGACCCAGTACTTC.